Shown below are 30 T cell receptor beta chains from a single sample sequenced in a study of neurological immune-mediated disorders. Each CDR3 protein gets one entry after TCRdb re-called the 5' RACE reads with MiXCR. In the table there are under 70,000 distinct CDR3 sequences, around 5.2% of which are singletons. Sequencing was done on a sample of PBMCs. The source of these receptors is a woman aged 25 to 39 with multiple sclerosis.

At least ten counts were recorded for this clonotype. The V call is TRBV20-1, the J call TRBJ2-3, with D unclear. CDR1 is DFQATT and CDR2 is SNEGSKA in the germline V gene (reference sequence). Trimming pared 4 bases from V and 4 bases from J, leaving 9 bases between. This CDR3 has 12 amino acids. The CDR3 region has the DNA TGCAGTGCTACCTATCGCGCAGATACGCAGTATTTT. Translated: CSATYRADTQYF.

In this sample, this clonotype turned up many times. V and J are TRBV20-1 and TRBJ2-3; 13 positions match TRBD2. V gave up 6 bases and J gave up 4 bases; unmatched junction bases: 4. The germline V gene encodes CDR1 DFQATT and CDR2 SNEGSKA (reference sequence). The CDR3 extends over 14 amino acids. The CDR3 loop is CSARTSGGADTQYF. The CDR3 DNA follows: TGCAGTGCGCGGACTAGCGGGGGAGCAGATACGCAGTATTTT.

This clonotype showed up many times. V is TRBV7-9 and J is TRBJ1-3; TRBD1 matches 9 bases. The CDR3 covers 17 residues. Trimming took 6 bases from V and 7 from J; bases not matched to a gene: 16. Germline values: CDR1 SEHNR, CDR2 FQNEAQ (reference sequence). Written as DNA, the CDR3 is TGTGCCAGCAGTCACCCTCGATCCGGGACAGGGCGCAACACCATATATTTT. It codes for CASSHPRSGTGRNTIYF.

There are a few counts of this clonotype. Relative to the germline gene, one junction end is altered; a read error may explain this. The CDR3 region has the DNA TGTGCCAGCAGCCGCCTGGGCCGGGCCCTCAACTTT. This gives the protein CASSRLGRALNF. The chain uses TRBV27 and TRBJ1-6; D is undetermined. In germline, CDR1 is MNHEY, CDR2 SMNVEV (reference sequence). The CDR3 has 12 residues.

This clonotype has just a few counts. The chain couples TRBV6-6 to TRBJ2-7; D might be TRBD1 (5 bases). Trimming pared 4 bases from V and 7 bases from J, leaving 17 bases between. The germline gives CDR1 MNHNY, CDR2 SVGAGI (reference sequence). This CDR3 has 14 amino acids. Written as DNA, the CDR3 is TGTGCCAGCAGTTTACCGACAGTGCCGGAAGAGCAGTACTTC. This codes for CASSLPTVPEEQYF.

Many counts were recorded for this clonotype. The chain recombines TRBV5-1 with TRBJ2-3; D is possibly TRBD1 or TRBD2 (5 bases each). This CDR3 contains 14 residues. The V end lost 3 bases, the J end lost 3 bases, and 11 bases lay between the germline ends. Germline CDR1 SGHRS, CDR2 YFSETQ. This chain's CDR3 is CASSWDQATDTQYF. As DNA, the CDR3 is TGCGCCAGCAGCTGGGACCAGGCAACAGATACGCAGTATTTT.

This clonotype has just a few counts. V is TRBV12-3 or TRBV12-4 and J is TRBJ2-5; D not certain. V was trimmed by 2 bases and J by 4 bases, leaving 11 bases between them. The CDR3 runs 14 residues. CDR3: CASSLQHGRETQYF. As DNA, the CDR3 is TGTGCCAGCAGTTTACAACACGGACGAGAGACCCAGTACTTC.

This clonotype showed up just a few times. At one of its ends the junction is not consistent with the germline gene, which may arise from a read error. This chain uses TRBV12-3 or TRBV12-4 with TRBJ1-5; 7 bases agree with TRBD1. The CDR3 has 14 residues. CDR3 loop: CASTLGTVGQPQNF. As DNA, the CDR3 is TGTGCCAGCACGTTAGGGACAGTTGGTCAGCCCCAGAATTTT.

This clonotype was seen repeatedly, ten times or more. The chain employs TRBV9 and TRBJ2-2; tentatively, D is TRBD1 (5 bases). CDR3 length equals 14 residues. Germline CDR1 SGDLS, CDR2 YYNGEE. Trimming took off 2 bases at V and 7 bases at J, with 12 bases between the two ends. The CDR3 sequence: CASSVRRAGGELFF. The CDR3, as DNA: TGTGCCAGCAGCGTCCGCAGGGCCGGCGGGGAGCTGTTTTTT.

This clonotype has at least ten counts. The chain carries TRBV5-1 and TRBJ2-3, with 7 bases lining up with TRBD1. The J segment lost 4 bases and the V segment lost 1 base, leaving 6 bases of the junction unmatched. Germline V gene sequence: CDR1 SGHRS, CDR2 YFSETQ. This CDR3 has 15 amino acids. CDR3 sequence (DNA): TGCGCCAGCAGCTTGTGGGGACAGTATTCAGATACGCAGTATTTT. It translates to CASSLWGQYSDTQYF.

This clonotype was counted ten times or more. The V and J genes are TRBV15 and TRBJ2-5; a possible D gene is TRBD2 (6 bases). The CDR3 has 14 amino acids. Trimming removed 6 bases from V and 0 bases from J, with 11 bases in between. Germline loops: CDR1 LNHNV, CDR2 YYDKDF (reference sequence). CDR3 bases: TGTGCCACCAGGGAGGGGATTAACCAAGAGACCCAGTACTTC. This encodes CATREGINQETQYF.

This chain uses TRBV20-1 with TRBJ2-7; 7 bases are a match to TRBD1. Germline trimming cut 1 base from V and 4 bases from J; bases unmatched to any gene: 10. The CDR3 length is 15 residues. CDR1 is DFQATT and CDR2 is SNEGSKA in the germline V gene (reference sequence). Here the CDR3 reads CSARVSGQVNYEQYF. CDR3 DNA: TGCAGTGCTAGAGTGTCCGGACAGGTAAATTACGAGCAGTACTTC.

The table lists this clonotype with many counts. The chain uses TRBV3-1 and TRBJ2-3; 14 bases map to TRBD2. The CDR3 length is 17 residues. The trim removed 3 bases at V and 3 bases at J, leaving 5 bases unmatched. Germline lookup yields CDR1 LGHDT and CDR2 YNNKEL (reference sequence). The CDR3 DNA follows: TGTGCCAGCAGCCATCGGACTAGCGGGGGGACTACAGATACGCAGTATTTT. Translated: CASSHRTSGGTTDTQYF.

In this sample, this clonotype turned up many times. The chain recombines TRBV4-1 with TRBJ2-1; D is perhaps TRBD2 (6 bases). This CDR3 contains 16 residues. V dropped 1 base and J dropped 4 bases, with 14 bases sitting between them. Germline CDR1 reads MGHRA; CDR2 reads YSYEKL. In nucleotides, the CDR3 is TGCGCCAGCAGCCAAGTACGTCTAGCGATATACAATGAGCAGTTCTTC. Translating it yields CASSQVRLAIYNEQFF.

This clonotype was seen repeatedly, ten times or more. The junction departs from the called germline gene at one end, perhaps through a read error. CDR3 protein: CSAKKGGVEQYF. The CDR3 region has the DNA TGCAGCGCTAAAAAAGGGGGGGTTGAGCAGTACTTC. The J gene is TRBJ2-7, the V gene TRBV20-1; D might be TRBD2 (7 bases). This CDR3 has 12 residues. Germline V gives CDR1 DFQATT, CDR2 SNEGSKA (reference sequence).

Turning to this clonotype: An end of the junction differs from the germline gene, which may be a read error. The rearrangement links TRBV20-1 to TRBJ1-5; 9 bases line up with TRBD1. The CDR3 is 15 residues long. Germline V CDR1 and CDR2: DFQATT, SNEGSKA (reference sequence). Here the CDR3 reads CSAPPDRGANQPQNF. DNA of the CDR3: TGCAGTGCCCCCCCTGACAGGGGGGCCAATCAGCCCCAGAATTTT.

This clonotype occurred a few times. This sequence joins TRBV5-1 and TRBJ2-5; no clear D. The CDR3 covers 13 residues. Germline loops: CDR1 SGHRS, CDR2 YFSETQ. V lost 2 bases, J lost 1 base, and 6 bases lay in between. The CDR3 DNA reads as TGCGCCAGCAGCTTCCGAGCCCAAGAGACCCAGTACTTC. Protein: CASSFRAQETQYF.

V and J are TRBV5-1 and TRBJ2-1, with TRBD2 identical over 10 bases. With 4 bases clipped from V and 6 bases from J, the junction kept 10 bases outside the gene matches. CDR1 SGHRS and CDR2 YFSETQ come from the germline V gene. This CDR3 contains 16 residues. CDR3: CASSPGLASAVNEQFF. DNA of the CDR3: TGCGCCAGCAGCCCGGGACTAGCGTCCGCGGTCAATGAGCAGTTCTTC.

This chain uses TRBV28 with TRBJ1-2; D is ambiguous. Germline V gene data show CDR1 as MDHEN and CDR2 as SYDVKM. The ends were cut back, 8 bases at V and 8 bases at J, with 12 bases in the middle. The CDR3 spans 11 residues. The CDR3 here is CASHLEGGYTF. DNA for the CDR3: TGTGCCAGCCATCTAGAAGGCGGCTACACCTTC.

Ten or more counts support this clonotype. The gene calls are TRBV12-3 or TRBV12-4 and TRBJ1-5; D might be TRBD1 (6 bases). V lost 4 bases, J lost 7 bases, and 17 bases lay in between. The CDR3 is 15 amino acids. The CDR3 loop reads CASSSKRDIHQPQHF. The DNA of the CDR3 is TGTGCCAGCAGTTCGAAACGGGACATCCACCAGCCCCAGCATTTT.

This clonotype was counted many times. The chain is built from TRBV10-2 and TRBJ2-5; perhaps TRBD2 as D (6 bases). V lost 5 bases, J lost 3 bases, and 16 bases lay in between. The CDR3 has 15 amino acids. CDR1 is WSHSY, CDR2 SAAADI, per germline. DNA of the CDR3: TGCGCCAGCAGTCGCGAGCGGGCATCAAAAGAGACCCAGTACTTC. This codes for CASSRERASKETQYF.

Many counts were recorded for this clonotype. For the CDR3, the DNA is TGTGCCAGCAGTTTAGAGGGGGTTGTAAATGAGCAGTTCTTC. Translation: CASSLEGVVNEQFF. This sequence joins TRBV12-3 or TRBV12-4 and TRBJ2-1, with a weak D call TRBD1 (6 bases). The CDR3 is 14 amino acids. Between the trimmed V and J ends, which lost 1 base and 7 bases, there was a span of 11 bases.

Many counts were recorded for this clonotype. The chain carries TRBV12-3 or TRBV12-4 and TRBJ1-1; 12 positions match TRBD1. Trimming removed 5 bases from V and 8 bases from J; junction bases left unmatched: 6. There are 14 residues in the CDR3. CDR3 nucleotides: TGTGCCAGCAGTCCGGGACAGGGGGCCGAGGAAGCTTTCTTT. Translated: CASSPGQGAEEAFF.

The table lists this clonotype with many counts. The rearrangement joins TRBV20-1 to TRBJ2-4; 7 bases map to TRBD2. The V segment lost 1 base and the J segment 12 bases; nucleotides outside the gene matches: 9. The length of the CDR3 is 13 residues. The germline gives CDR1 DFQATT, CDR2 SNEGSKA (reference sequence). The CDR3 sequence: CSARGLAGVPQYF. The CDR3 DNA follows: TGCAGTGCTAGAGGACTAGCTGGAGTACCTCAGTACTTC.

In this sample, this clonotype turned up many times. The rearrangement joins TRBV20-1 to TRBJ2-7; weak D call: TRBD1 (6 bases). Trimming took 3 bases from V and 0 from J, leaving 15 bases between them. The CDR3 runs 15 residues. The germline V gene has CDR1 DFQATT and CDR2 SNEGSKA (reference sequence). CDR3 nucleotides: TGCAGTGCTAGGGGGGCGGCGGAAAGCTCCTACGAGCAGTACTTC. This gives the protein CSARGAAESSYEQYF.

This sequence joins TRBV2 and TRBJ2-5, with D perhaps TRBD1 or TRBD2 (5 bases each). V was trimmed by 7 bases and J by 2 bases, leaving 26 bases between them. The CDR3 contains 18 residues. The germline V gene encodes CDR1 SNHLY and CDR2 FYNNEI. The DNA of the CDR3 is TGTGCCAGCACTATTTCCCCCCGTTATGGGACGACGCAAGAGACCCAGTACTTC. It codes for CASTISPRYGTTQETQYF.

Regarding this clonotype: This could be a read error, since a much larger clone is one nucleotide away. The rearrangement uses TRBV20-1 and TRBJ1-3, with D possibly being TRBD1 (6 bases). The CDR3 is 14 amino acids. Germline CDR1 is DFQATT and CDR2 is SNEGSKA (reference sequence). This CDR3 reads CSARIGGSGKTIYF. The CDR3, as DNA: TGCAGTGCTAGAATCGGGGGCTCTGGAAAAACCATATATTTT.

This clonotype appeared many times. The chain couples TRBV6-6 to TRBJ2-6; D remains ambiguous. With 3 bases removed from V and 6 bases from J, the gap between germline ends came to 6 bases. Germline V gives CDR1 MNHNY, CDR2 SVGAGI (reference sequence). The CDR3 has 13 residues. The CDR3 DNA follows: TGTGCCAGCAGTTATTCAAAGGCCAACGTCCTGACTTTC. Residues: CASSYSKANVLTF.

This clonotype was detected ten times or more. The CDR3 nucleotides read TGCAGTGCTAGAGATCTGGAGCGGCCCTACGAGCAGTACTTC. Its protein is CSARDLERPYEQYF. This chain links TRBV20-1 with TRBJ2-7; D perhaps matches TRBD2 (5 bases). Trimming left V 0 bases short and J 2 bases short, with 11 bases between. Germline-derived CDR1 and CDR2 are DFQATT and SNEGSKA (reference sequence). CDR3 size: 14 residues.

The rearrangement uses TRBV5-1 and TRBJ2-2; D is perhaps TRBD1 or TRBD2 (5 bases each). Per germline, CDR1 SGHRS and CDR2 YFSETQ. Between the trimmed V and J ends, which lost 0 bases and 1 base, there was a span of 10 bases. The CDR3 is made up of 16 amino acids. CDR3 protein: CASSLGGVLNTGELFF. The DNA for the CDR3 is TGCGCCAGCAGCTTGGGAGGGGTGCTGAACACCGGGGAGCTGTTTTTT.